The present T cell receptor (beta chain) was sequenced within a study of tumor and adjacent non-tumor tissue in lung cancer. Study at large: The cohort had around twelve adenocarcinoma, 2 squamous cell and 1 small cell patients. Study-level results: Compared with tumor, normal lung showed significantly lower TCR diversity.

RNA was extracted from bulk tissue without any cell sorting. This non-tumor lung sample came from over 3 cm beyond the tumor edge. Newly diagnosed lung cancer patients had thoracic surgery in China, August–November 2014, without prior chemotherapy. The length of the CDR3 is 20 residues. Per germline, CDR1 SGHNT and CDR2 YENEEA. The V segment lost 5 bases and the J segment 0 bases; nucleotides outside the gene matches: 15. The library came from three nested PCR rounds adapted from ARM-PCR protocols. TCRdb fed the multiplex PCR reads into MiXCR, producing one record per CDR3 protein. The table shows 90,000 to 100,000 distinct CDR3 sequences, with more than 80% occurring only once. Comments on this clonotype: No antigen is known for it.

This sequence originates from a man aged 55 to 69 with small cell lung cancer. The sample comprised distant non-tumor lung tissue. V and J are TRBV11-3 and TRBJ1-6; TRBD1 agrees at 8 bases. The CDR3 spells CASSHSGTGSSSSYNSPLHF. Written as DNA, the CDR3 is TGTGCCAGCAGCCATTCCGGGACAGGATCTTCTAGCTCCTATAATTCACCCCTCCACTTT.